These T cell receptor beta chains were read from a single sample in a study of blood T cell dynamics during melanoma immunotherapy. The assay was immunoSEQ multiplex PCR, and TCRdb's table has in-frame clones only and misses some. The top ten hold around 18% of the sample, which has about 250 clones, 65% to 80% seen once. The sample was CD8+ T cells from blood, taken from a patient treated with checkpoint blockade. All receptors come from a human donor with melanoma. CDR3s include the opening cysteine and the closing phenylalanine or tryptophan. The D gene is left open where the match is weak. The size entry is marked missing in some rows and otherwise reads once, few, many or a size class.

V,D,J,size,DNA,CDR3
TRBV28,TRBD2,TRBJ2-3,-,TGTGCCAGCAGTTACCCCCTAGCGGGAGGCACAGATACGCAGTATTTT,CASSYPLAGGTDTQYF
TRBV4-3,-,TRBJ2-1,few,TGCGCCAGCAGCCCATTCCGGGGAAATGAGCAGTTCTTC,CASSPFRGNEQFF
TRBV6-4,-,TRBJ2-1,-,TGTGCCAGCAGTGACGGTCTAGAGGGCAATGAGCAGTTCTTC,CASSDGLEGNEQFF
TRBV6-4,TRBD2,TRBJ2-1,once,TGTGCCAGCAGCGAGAGCGGGGGGGGCCACAATGAGCAGTTCTTC,CASSESGGGHNEQFF
TRBV6-4,TRBD2,TRBJ2-1,-,TGTGCCAGCAGTGTCCTAGCGGAGCACAATGAGCAGTTCTTC,CASSVLAEHNEQFF
TRBV6-4,-,TRBJ2-1,few,TGTGCCAGCAGTGAGGATGACGGAGGGGGCAATGAGCAGTTCTTC,CASSEDDGGGNEQFF
TRBV7-9,-,TRBJ1-6,-,TGCGCCAGCAGCCAAGATGGGGAAAATTCACCCCTCCACTTT,CASSQDGENSPLHF
TRBV4-2,TRBD1,TRBJ1-4,few,TGTGCCAGCAGTCTCGGGACAGGGGGCGGGAATGAAAAACTGTTTTTT,CASSLGTGGGNEKLFF
TRBV6-4,-,TRBJ2-3,-,TGTGCCAGCAGTGAAACGACAGGTACCACAGATACGCAGTATTTT,CASSETTGTTDTQYF
TRBV7-2,-,TRBJ2-7,once,TGTGCCAGCAGCAGTACAGGAGGGACGAGGGGCGAGCAGTACTTC,CASSSTGGTRGEQYF
TRBV6-4,-,TRBJ2-2,-,TGTGCCAGCAGTGACGGGGAGACCGGGGAGCTGTTTTTT,CASSDGETGELFF
TRBV4-3,-,TRBJ2-6,-,TGCGCCAGCAGCCAAGATGCGGTCTCTGGGGCCAACGTCCTGACTTTC,CASSQDAVSGANVLTF
TRBV6-4,TRBD2,TRBJ2-1,-,TGTGCCAGCAGTAAGACTAGCGGGGCCTCTAATGAGCAGTTCTTC,CASSKTSGASNEQFF
TRBV6-1,TRBD1,TRBJ2-7,-,TGTGCCAGCAGTGAAATCTCGGGACAGGGGTCTAACGAGCAGTACTTC,CASSEISGQGSNEQYF
TRBV15,-,TRBJ2-6,-,TGTGCCACCAGCGGAGGGGAAGTCTCTGGGGCCAACGTCCTGACTTTC,CATSGGEVSGANVLTF
TRBV20-1,-,TRBJ2-7,-,TGCAGTGCTAGAACCCTCGAGCAGTACTTC,CSARTLEQYF
TRBV6-6,TRBD1,TRBJ1-5,-,TGTGCCAGCACAGGGGGTGCAAATCAGCCCCAGCATTTT,CASTGGANQPQHF
TRBV4-3,TRBD2,TRBJ2-1,-,TGCGCCAGCAGCCAAGAAACAGCGGGGTCCTACAATGAGCAGTTCTTC,CASSQETAGSYNEQFF
TRBV6-4,TRBD1,TRBJ2-3,-,TGTGCCAGCAGTGACGGGACAGGGGGCACAGATACGCAGTATTTT,CASSDGTGGTDTQYF
TRBV27,-,TRBJ2-7,-,TGTGCCAGCAGTTTATCGAGTAGCTCCTACGAGCAGTACTTC,CASSLSSSSYEQYF
TRBV7-2,TRBD2,TRBJ2-3,-,TGTGCCAGCAGCCTGACCCGGGGAGCGGGGGGCACAGATACGCAGTATTTT,CASSLTRGAGGTDTQYF
TRBV18,TRBD2,TRBJ2-1,-,TGTGCCAGCTCACCGCCCGGGACTAACTACAATGAGCAGTTCTTC,CASSPPGTNYNEQFF
TRBV6-4,TRBD2,TRBJ2-3,-,TGTGCCAGCAGTCTTCAAGCGGGAGGGCGAGATACGCAGTATTTT,CASSLQAGGRDTQYF
TRBV7-3,TRBD2,TRBJ2-2,once,TGTGCCAGCAGCTTCGTGGGACTAGCAATAGGCGGGGAGCTGTTTTTT,CASSFVGLAIGGELFF
TRBV6-1,TRBD2,TRBJ2-1,few,TGTGCCAGCACGCTAGCGGAATACAATGAGCAGTTCTTC,CASTLAEYNEQFF
TRBV5-5,-,TRBJ2-7,-,TGTGCCAGCAGCTCTTATCCACAAGTGAACGAGCAGTACTTC,CASSSYPQVNEQYF
TRBV4-2,-,TRBJ2-3,-,TGTGCCAGCAGCCAAGTTGGGCTAGAAGGGACAGATACGCAGTATTTT,CASSQVGLEGTDTQYF